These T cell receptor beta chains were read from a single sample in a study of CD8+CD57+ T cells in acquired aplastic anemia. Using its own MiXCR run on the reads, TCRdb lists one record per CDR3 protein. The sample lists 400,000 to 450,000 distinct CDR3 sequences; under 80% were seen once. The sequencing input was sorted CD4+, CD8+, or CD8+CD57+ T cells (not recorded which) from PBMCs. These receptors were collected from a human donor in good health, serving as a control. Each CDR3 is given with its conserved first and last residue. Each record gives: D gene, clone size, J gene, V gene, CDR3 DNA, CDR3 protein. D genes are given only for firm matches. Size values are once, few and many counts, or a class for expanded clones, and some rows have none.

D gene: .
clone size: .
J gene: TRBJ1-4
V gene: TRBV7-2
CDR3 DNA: TGTGCCAGCAGCGCCGGCTGGGGGTCCTCCTACGAGTTTTTT
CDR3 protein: CASSAGWGSSYEFF

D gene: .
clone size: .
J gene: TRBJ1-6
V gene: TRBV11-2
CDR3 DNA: TGTGCCAGCAGCTTGAGAACGGGGGCCGATAATTCACCCCTCCACTTT
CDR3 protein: CASSLRTGADNSPLHF

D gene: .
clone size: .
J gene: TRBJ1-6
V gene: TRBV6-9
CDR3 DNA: TGTGCCATCAGCCCCCGGGTCTCGACACCCCACCTATTT
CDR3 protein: CAISPRVSTPHLF

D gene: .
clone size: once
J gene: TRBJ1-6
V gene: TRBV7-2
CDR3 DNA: TGTGCCAGCAGCTTGGGGACCCATAATTATTCACCCCTCCACTTT
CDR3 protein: CASSLGTHNYSPLHF

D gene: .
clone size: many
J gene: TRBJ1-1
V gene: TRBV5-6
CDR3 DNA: TGTGCCAGCAGCCGGCTGGCCATGAACACTGAAGCTTTCTTT
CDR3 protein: CASSRLAMNTEAFF

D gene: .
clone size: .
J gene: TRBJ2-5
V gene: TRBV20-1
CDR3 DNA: TGCAGTGAGGTGGCCCCTACGAGCAGTAACTTC
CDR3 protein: CSEVAPTSSNF

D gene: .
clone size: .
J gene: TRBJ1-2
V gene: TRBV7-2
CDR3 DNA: TGTGCCAGCAGCTTAGAAGGCGGGCAGCCCCAGCATTGTTACACCTTC
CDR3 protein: CASSLEGGQPQHCYTF

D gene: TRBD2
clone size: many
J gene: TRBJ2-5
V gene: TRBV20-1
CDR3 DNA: TGCAGTGCCCCCGGGACTAGCGGGGGGCAAGAGACCCAGTACTTC
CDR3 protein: CSAPGTSGGQETQYF

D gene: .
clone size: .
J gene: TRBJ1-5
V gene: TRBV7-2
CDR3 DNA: TGTGCCAGCAGCTTACAGCGGGGGCGGGAGACCCAGCATTTT
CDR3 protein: CASSLQRGRETQHF

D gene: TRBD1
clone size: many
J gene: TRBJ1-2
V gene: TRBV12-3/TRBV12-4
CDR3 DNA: TGTGCCAGCAGCAGGACAGGGGTGGCTAACTATGGCTACACCTTC
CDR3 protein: CASSRTGVANYGYTF

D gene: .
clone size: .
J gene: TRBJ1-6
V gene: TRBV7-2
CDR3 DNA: TGTGCCAGCAGCTTAGGTCGGGGAGCAGACTATAATTCACCCCTCCACTTT
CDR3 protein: CASSLGRGADYNSPLHF

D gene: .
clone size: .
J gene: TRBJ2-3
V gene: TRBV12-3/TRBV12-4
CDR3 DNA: TGTGCCAGCAGTTTGGGTGGAATTAGCACAGATACACGGTATTTT
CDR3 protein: CASSLGGISTDTRYF

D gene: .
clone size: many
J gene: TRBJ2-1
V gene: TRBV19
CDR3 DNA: TGTGCCAGTACCATGACGGGTCTTGGTGAGCAGTTCTTC
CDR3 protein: CASTMTGLGEQFF

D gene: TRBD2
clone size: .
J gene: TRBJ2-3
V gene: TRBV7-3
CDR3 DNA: TGTGCCAGCAGCATTAGCGGGGGGACCACAGATACGCAGTATTTT
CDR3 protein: CASSISGGTTDTQYF

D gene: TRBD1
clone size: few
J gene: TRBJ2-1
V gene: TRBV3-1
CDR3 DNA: TGTGCCAGCAGCCAAGATCTTGGACAGGGTTGGAATGAGCAGTTCTTC
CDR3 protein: CASSQDLGQGWNEQFF

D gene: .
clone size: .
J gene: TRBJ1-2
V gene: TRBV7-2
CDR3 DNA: TGCGCCAGCAGCCAAGAGGGAAGGCAGATTAATGATGGCTACACCTTC
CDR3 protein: CASSQEGRQINDGYTF

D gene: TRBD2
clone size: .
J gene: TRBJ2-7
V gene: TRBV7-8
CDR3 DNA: TGTGCCAGCAGCCGAGCCAGCGGGGCCCAAGCAGAACAGTTC
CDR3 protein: CASSRASGAQAEQF

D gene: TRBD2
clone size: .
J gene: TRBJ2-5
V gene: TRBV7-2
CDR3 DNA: TGTGCCAGCAGCTTAGCGGGGGGGGGGGTCCAAGAGACCCAGTACTTC
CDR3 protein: CASSLAGGGVQETQYF

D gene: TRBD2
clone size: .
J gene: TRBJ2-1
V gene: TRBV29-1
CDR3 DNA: TGCAGTGTAGAAATGACTAGCGCCGGGGATGAGCAGTTTTTT
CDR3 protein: CSVEMTSAGDEQFF

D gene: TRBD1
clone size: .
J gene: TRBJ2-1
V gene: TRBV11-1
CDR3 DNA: TGTGCCAGCAGCCCAGACAGGGCAAAGGGGAATGAGCAGTTCTTC
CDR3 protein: CASSPDRAKGNEQFF

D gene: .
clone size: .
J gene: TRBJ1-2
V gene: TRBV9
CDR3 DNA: TGTGCCAGCAGCGTAGGAGTAGGGTATGGCTACACCTTC
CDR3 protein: CASSVGVGYGYTF

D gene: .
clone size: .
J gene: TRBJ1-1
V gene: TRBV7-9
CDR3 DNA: TGTGCCAGCAGCTTGGGGGGTAATCCGCCAGCTTTTTTT
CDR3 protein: CASSLGGNPPAFF

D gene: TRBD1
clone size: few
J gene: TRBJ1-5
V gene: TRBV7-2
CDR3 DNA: TGTGCCAGCAGCGTGGGACAGGCGGATCAGCCCCAGCATTTT
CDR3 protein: CASSVGQADQPQHF

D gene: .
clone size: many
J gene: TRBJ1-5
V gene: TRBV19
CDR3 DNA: TGTGCCAGTAGTATAGTCGCAGGCGGTAGCAATCAGCCCCAGCATTTT
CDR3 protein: CASSIVAGGSNQPQHF